This TCR beta chain originates from a study of control samples from healthy donors and cancer patients. The method was immunoSEQ multiplex PCR; TCRdb's version includes in-frame clones alone and lacks a portion of them. The table records about 130,000 clones, over 75% of them present only once. This receptor was identified in a man between 45 and 60 years old in good health. Input material: blood.

The CDR3, as DNA: TGTGCCAGCAGCCCAGGGCGTCAGGAGACCCAGTACTTC. It is translated as CASSPGRQETQYF. This sequence joins TRBV7-2 and TRBJ2-5, with TRBD1 as a possible D gene (5 bases). Deletions cut 5 bases from V and 5 bases from J, with 12 bases between. This CDR3 comprises 13 residues. Germline V gives CDR1 SGHTA, CDR2 FQGNSA. Supplemented by reference TRBV7-2 and TRBJ2-5, the full variable domain reads GAGVSQSPSNKVTEKGKDVELRCDPISGHTALYWYRQSLGQGLEFLIYFQGNSAPDKSGLPSDRFSAERTGGSVSTLTIQRTQQEDSAVYLCASSPGRQETQYFGPGTRLLVL.